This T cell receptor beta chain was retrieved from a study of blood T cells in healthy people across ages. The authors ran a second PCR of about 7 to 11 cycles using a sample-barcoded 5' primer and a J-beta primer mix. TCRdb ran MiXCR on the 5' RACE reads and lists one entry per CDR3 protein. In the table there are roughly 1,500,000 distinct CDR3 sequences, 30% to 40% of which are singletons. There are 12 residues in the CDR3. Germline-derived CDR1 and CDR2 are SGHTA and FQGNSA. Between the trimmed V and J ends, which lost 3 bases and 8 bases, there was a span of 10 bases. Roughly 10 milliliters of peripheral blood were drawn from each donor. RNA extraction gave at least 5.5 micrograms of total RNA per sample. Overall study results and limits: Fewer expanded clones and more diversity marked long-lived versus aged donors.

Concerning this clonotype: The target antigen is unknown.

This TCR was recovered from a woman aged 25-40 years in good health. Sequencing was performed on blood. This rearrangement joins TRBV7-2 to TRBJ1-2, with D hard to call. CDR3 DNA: TGTGCCAGCAGCTTTGGGCTTTCGGGCTACACCTTC. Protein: CASSFGLSGYTF.